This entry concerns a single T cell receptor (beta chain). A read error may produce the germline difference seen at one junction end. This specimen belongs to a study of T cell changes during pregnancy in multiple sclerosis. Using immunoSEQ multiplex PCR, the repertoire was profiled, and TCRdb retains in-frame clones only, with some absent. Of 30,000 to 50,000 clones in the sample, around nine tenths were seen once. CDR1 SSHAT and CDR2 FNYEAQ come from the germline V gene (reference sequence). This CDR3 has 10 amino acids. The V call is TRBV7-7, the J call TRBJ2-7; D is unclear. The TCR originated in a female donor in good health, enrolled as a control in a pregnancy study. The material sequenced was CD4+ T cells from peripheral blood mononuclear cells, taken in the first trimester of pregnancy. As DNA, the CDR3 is TGTGCTAGCAGGAGAAGCGAGCAGTACTTC. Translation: CASRRSEQYF.